These 3 T cell receptor beta chains came from one sample sequenced in a study of blood T cell repertoires in COVID-19. TCRdb keeps only in-frame clones here, not all; method: immunoSEQ multiplex PCR. The data contain about 430,000 clones, 70% to 90% of them singletons. The sequenced material came from PBMCs or T cells enriched from blood (not recorded which). The receptors shown here come from a woman aged 18 to 35 who had been exposed to COVID-19.

This clone was seen a handful of times. The gene calls are TRBV25-1 and TRBJ2-7; tentative D call: TRBD1 (6 bases). The CDR3 is 13 amino acids. V was clipped by 3 bases and J by 2 bases, with 8 bases between them. Germline values: CDR1 MGHDK, CDR2 SYGVNS. As DNA, the CDR3 is TGTGCCAGCAGTGAGACAGGAACCTACGAGCAGTACTTC. Residues: CASSETGTYEQYF.

The chain is built from TRBV11-2 and TRBJ2-3; possibly TRBD2 for D (7 bases). This CDR3 is built from 15 residues. The V end was cut by 6 bases, the J end by 0 bases, with 13 bases between. Germline CDR1 SGHAT, CDR2 FQNNGV. CDR3 DNA: TGTGCCAGCAGTCTACGGGGGGCGAGCACAGATACGCAGTATTTT. Translated, it gives CASSLRGASTDTQYF.

The V gene is TRBV19, the J gene TRBJ1-6; 9 bases agree with TRBD1. This CDR3 contains 17 residues. The J segment lost 10 bases and the V segment lost 2 bases, leaving 12 bases of the junction unmatched. From germline, CDR1 is LNHDA and CDR2 SQIVND (reference sequence). CDR3 sequence reads: CASSISQGAHFGSPLHF. In DNA, the CDR3 is TGTGCCAGTAGTATATCACAGGGGGCCCATTTTGGGTCACCCCTCCACTTT.